Listed here are 10 T cell receptor beta chains from one sample, sequenced in a study of technical replicates of blood from several donors. Here immunoSEQ multiplex PCR was the method, and the copy in TCRdb shows in-frame clones only, minus some. The table lists about 94,000 clones, approximately 94% of them singletons, with about 0.21% in the top ten. Sequences were obtained from T cells isolated from PBMCs. These TCRs come from a human donor in good health.

The J gene is TRBJ1-2, the V gene TRBV5-4; D is unclear. In germline, CDR1 is SGHNT, CDR2 YYREEE (reference sequence). Trimming took 0 bases from V and 10 from J, leaving 7 bases between them. This CDR3 has 11 amino acids. The CDR3 DNA reads TGTGCCAGCAGCTTGGCAGGTATCTACACCTTC. Amino acids: CASSLAGIYTF.

This clone occurred once. The chain combines TRBV7-8 with TRBJ2-2, with 8 nucleotides matching TRBD2. Trimming at V came to 0 bases and at J to 4 bases, leaving 7 bases not matched to a gene. Germline CDR1 and CDR2: SGHVS and FQNEAQ. The CDR3 extends over 17 amino acids. CDR3: CASSLATGGPGTGELFF. The CDR3 region has the DNA TGTGCCAGCAGCTTAGCGACGGGAGGGCCGGGCACCGGGGAGCTGTTTTTT.

The chain employs TRBV19 and TRBJ1-6, with 11 positions matching TRBD1. Germline V gives CDR1 LNHDA, CDR2 SQIVND (reference sequence). The CDR3 is made up of 17 amino acids. The V gene end was trimmed by 4 bases and the J gene end by 5 bases; junction bases not matched to a gene: 7. The CDR3 DNA reads TGTGCCAGTAGTACTAGGACAGGGGGCGTCGATAATTCACCCCTCCACTTT. This gives the protein CASSTRTGGVDNSPLHF.

This chain joins TRBV7-9 and TRBJ1-1; D gene ambiguous. Per germline, CDR1 SEHNR and CDR2 FQNEAQ (reference sequence). The V and J ends lost 5 bases and 1 base respectively, with 5 bases between them. CDR3 length equals 12 residues. The CDR3 region is CASSVQNTEAFF. CDR3 in DNA: TGTGCCAGCAGCGTCCAGAACACTGAAGCTTTCTTT.

The V call is TRBV27, the J call TRBJ1-2, with 8 bases lining up with TRBD1. V lost 2 bases, J lost 5 bases, and 7 bases stayed unmatched. Germline values: CDR1 MNHEY, CDR2 SMNVEV (reference sequence). This CDR3 is 15 amino acids long. This CDR3 reads CASSLLGTGIYGYTF. The CDR3 DNA sequence: TGTGCCAGCAGTTTACTCGGGACAGGAATTTATGGCTACACCTTC.

The genes are TRBV28 and TRBJ1-1, with D unresolved. Germline V gene data show CDR1 as MDHEN and CDR2 as SYDVKM. V lost 3 bases and J lost 1, with 9 bases in between. CDR3 length equals 14 residues. The chain's CDR3 is CASSFLGRNTEAFF. DNA of the CDR3: TGTGCCAGCAGTTTCCTTGGCAGGAACACTGAAGCTTTCTTT. Variable domain in full (rest from reference TRBV28 and TRBJ1-1): DVKVTQSSRYLVKRTGEKVFLECVQDMDHENMFWYRQDPGLGLRLIYFSYDVKMKEKGDIPEGYSVSREKKERFSLILESASTNQTSMYLCASSFLGRNTEAFFGQGTRLTVV.

The chain recombines TRBV19 with TRBJ2-7; D might be TRBD1 (5 bases). In germline, CDR1 is LNHDA, CDR2 SQIVND (reference sequence). The CDR3 runs to 13 residues. V lost 4 bases and J lost 4, with 11 bases in between. CDR3 protein: CASSTTAGYEQYF. CDR3 DNA: TGTGCCAGTAGTACCACAGCAGGGTACGAGCAGTACTTC.

This sequence joins TRBV18 and TRBJ2-4; TRBD2 agrees at 12 bases. The CDR3 is 18 residues long. Germline-derived CDR1 and CDR2 are KGHSH and LQKENI. Trimming removed 6 bases from V and 0 bases from J; junction bases left unmatched: 9. The CDR3 DNA follows: TGTGCCAGCTCCGCCCCGGGGACTAGCGGGTTAGCCAAAAACATTCAGTACTTC. Translation gives CASSAPGTSGLAKNIQYF.

CDR3 in DNA: TGTGCCAGCAGCTTACTGGAGACCCAGTACTTC. The encoded protein is CASSLLETQYF. The J gene is TRBJ2-5, the V gene TRBV11-2; D call uncertain. The V gene lost 2 bases and the J gene lost 5 bases, with 3 bases spanning the gap. Germline assignment: CDR1 SGHAT and CDR2 FQNNGV. The CDR3 totals 11 residues.

The chain links TRBV27 to TRBJ2-1; a weak D match, TRBD1 (6 bases). Trimming pared 0 bases from V and 8 bases from J, leaving 17 bases between. The CDR3 spans 16 residues. CDR1 and CDR2 from the germline V gene are MNHEY and SMNVEV (reference sequence). DNA for the CDR3: TGTGCCAGCAGTTTATCGTTGGGGGCGTTTAAGGATGAGCAGTTCTTC. This encodes CASSLSLGAFKDEQFF.